Each of the 2 T cell receptor beta chains below was sequenced from the same sample in a study of blood T cells in healthy people across ages. A sample-barcoded 5' primer and a J-beta primer mix were used in a second PCR of about 7 to 11 cycles. TCRdb independently ran MiXCR on the 5' RACE reads; one entry per CDR3 protein. This table has over 600,000 distinct CDR3 sequences, around 21% appearing once. The sequencing input was blood. These receptors came from a man in his 70s in good health.

The chain couples TRBV6-2 or TRBV6-3 to TRBJ1-1, with D unclear. Trimming removed 8 bases at V and 5 bases at J, with 21 bases between. There are 15 residues in the CDR3. Per the germline V gene, CDR1 is MNHEY and CDR2 is SVGEGT. This CDR3 reads CASPLGWNQGTEAFF. In nucleotides, the CDR3 is TGTGCCAGCCCTCTGGGGTGGAATCAAGGAACTGAAGCTTTCTTT.

This clonotype was seen a few times. The chain is built from TRBV18 and TRBJ2-4; 9 bases fit TRBD1. V trimming: 2 bases; J trimming: 0 bases; junction bases outside the gene matches: 5. This CDR3 has 17 amino acids. Germline V gives CDR1 KGHSH, CDR2 LQKENI. The CDR3 DNA is TGTGCCAGCTCACCATTGACAGGGGGTATAGCCAAAAACATTCAGTACTTC. Its protein product is CASSPLTGGIAKNIQYF.